This passage covers 26 T cell receptor beta chains from one sample sequenced in a study of T cell changes during pregnancy in multiple sclerosis. Using immunoSEQ multiplex PCR, the repertoire was profiled, and TCRdb retains in-frame clones only, with some absent. Of around 92,000 clones listed, 80% to 95% are singletons. The source was peripheral blood, collected after pregnancy. The receptors stem from a female donor with multiple sclerosis, enrolled in a pregnancy study.

The V and J genes are TRBV18 and TRBJ1-2; D ambiguous. Germline CDR1 KGHSH, CDR2 LQKENI. With 3 bases removed from V and 4 bases from J, the gap between germline ends came to 12 bases. This CDR3 region has 14 residues. The CDR3 is CASSPGTTGYGYTF. The CDR3 DNA is TGTGCCAGCTCACCGGGTACGACGGGCTATGGCTACACCTTC.

V is TRBV7-9 and J is TRBJ2-2, with D maybe TRBD1 (5 bases). V lost 5 bases, J lost 10 bases, and 11 bases lay in between. CDR1 and CDR2 from the germline V gene are SEHNR and FQNEAQ (reference sequence). The length of the CDR3 is 12 residues. Here the CDR3 DNA reads TGTGCCAGCAGCCCAGGGCAACTGGAGCTGTTTTTT. This sequence encodes CASSPGQLELFF. Variable domain in full (rest from reference TRBV7-9 and TRBJ2-2): DTGVSQNPRHKITKRGQNVTFRCDPISEHNRLYWYRQTLGQGPEFLTYFQNEAQLEKSRLLSDRFSAERPKGSFSTLEIQRTEQGDSAMYLCASSPGQLELFFGEGSRLTVL.

The chain has TRBV6-6 and TRBJ2-7; TRBD2 matches 8 bases. The CDR3 covers 15 residues. Trimming removed 7 bases from V and 0 bases from J; junction bases left unmatched: 8. Germline V gene lookup returns CDR1 MNHNY and CDR2 SVGAGI (reference sequence). The CDR3 loop is CASTPGGDRSYEQYF. The CDR3 DNA reads TGTGCCAGCACCCCGGGGGGGGATCGCTCCTACGAGCAGTACTTC.

This chain links TRBV9 with TRBJ2-2; TRBD2 matches at 11 bases. J lost 1 base, V lost 4 bases, and 6 bases had no gene match. The CDR3 extends over 17 amino acids. Germline assignment: CDR1 SGDLS and CDR2 YYNGEE. In DNA form, the CDR3 reads TGTGCCAGCAGCACCCGGACTAGCGGGTGGAACACCGGGGAGCTGTTTTTT. Protein product: CASSTRTSGWNTGELFF.

The V call is TRBV7-9, the J call TRBJ2-1, with TRBD2 matching 10 bases. Looked up from germline, CDR1 is SEHNR and CDR2 is FQNEAQ (reference sequence). With 1 base clipped from V and 8 bases from J, the junction kept 8 bases outside the gene matches. CDR3 length: 16 amino acids. CDR3 region: CASSLGVAGGIDEQFF. CDR3 in DNA: TGTGCCAGCAGCTTAGGGGTAGCGGGAGGAATCGATGAGCAGTTCTTC.

The chain is built from TRBV6-1 and TRBJ1-5, with D unresolved. This CDR3 is 12 amino acids long. CDR1 is MNHNS, CDR2 SASEGT, per germline. V was trimmed by 7 bases and J by 3 bases, leaving 7 bases between them. The CDR3 region is CASNLDNQPQHF. The CDR3 coding sequence is TGTGCCAGCAATTTAGACAATCAGCCCCAGCATTTT.

The J gene is TRBJ1-5, the V gene TRBV18, with D maybe TRBD1 (6 bases). The CDR3 runs 18 residues. The V gene's germline CDR1 is KGHSH and CDR2 LQKENI. V lost 5 bases and J 0 bases, leaving 20 bases between the germline ends. The CDR3 sequence: CASSSRTSTGDSNQPQHF. CDR3 DNA: TGTGCCAGCTCATCGCGAACCTCGACAGGTGATAGCAATCAGCCCCAGCATTTT.

This rearrangement joins TRBV15 to TRBJ2-3; 7 bases match TRBD2. The J segment lost 0 bases and the V segment lost 1 base, leaving 4 bases of the junction unmatched. The germline V gene has CDR1 LNHNV and CDR2 YYDKDF (reference sequence). There are 16 residues in the CDR3. The DNA for the CDR3 is TGTGCCACCAGCAGAGCTAGCGGAACTAGCACAGATACGCAGTATTTT. The encoded protein is CATSRASGTSTDTQYF.

The rearrangement links TRBV28 to TRBJ1-5, with D uncertain. V lost 10 bases and J 0 bases, leaving 7 bases between the germline ends. Per germline, CDR1 MDHEN and CDR2 SYDVKM. CDR3 size: 12 residues. The CDR3, as DNA: TGTGCCACCTATGTTAGCAATCAGCCCCAGCATTTT. Amino acids: CATYVSNQPQHF.

The chain uses TRBV19 and TRBJ2-7; 8 positions agree with TRBD2. The CDR3 loop spans 14 amino acids. Germline V gene sequence: CDR1 LNHDA, CDR2 SQIVND (reference sequence). Germline trimming cut 4 bases from V and 5 bases from J; bases unmatched to any gene: 7. The CDR3 region is CASSTERLANEQYF. The CDR3 nucleotides are TGTGCCAGTAGTACAGAACGACTAGCGAACGAGCAGTACTTC.

The DNA for the CDR3 is TGTGCCAGCAGCTTCTCGGGAGTGGGGACTAGCCGGTCGGGGGAGCAGTTCTTC. Its protein product is CASSFSGVGTSRSGEQFF. V usage is TRBV7-9 and J usage is TRBJ2-1; 9 bases fit TRBD2. Germline V lookup: CDR1 SEHNR, CDR2 FQNEAQ (reference sequence). Germline trimming cut 3 bases from V and 10 bases from J; bases unmatched to any gene: 19. This CDR3 contains 18 residues.

This clone turned up a few times. The chain joins TRBV19 to TRBJ2-1; a possible D gene is TRBD1 (6 bases). Trimming stripped 3 bases from V and 6 bases from J, with 6 bases between. The germline CDR1 and CDR2 sequences are LNHDA and SQIVND (reference sequence). The CDR3 is 12 amino acids. The CDR3 DNA reads as TGTGCCAGTAGTATCAGGGGCAATGAGCAGTTCTTC. Its protein is CASSIRGNEQFF.

V and J are TRBV5-1 and TRBJ1-2; D might be TRBD1 (6 bases). The length of the CDR3 is 14 residues. V was trimmed by 4 bases and J by 8 bases, leaving 18 bases between them. Germline assignment: CDR1 SGHRS and CDR2 YFSETQ. The CDR3 loop reads CASSLTGTVQGYTF. Written as DNA, the CDR3 is TGCGCCAGCAGCCTAACAGGGACGGTCCAAGGCTACACCTTC.

This chain links TRBV4-3 with TRBJ2-5, with no clear D. Trimming removed 0 bases at V and 5 bases at J, with 13 bases between. Germline CDR1 is LGHNA and CDR2 is YSLEER. CDR3 length equals 15 residues. The CDR3 DNA reads TGCGCCAGCAGCCAAGATCTTGGCGGATTTGAGACCCAGTACTTC. Amino acids: CASSQDLGGFETQYF.

This chain links TRBV6-5 with TRBJ2-7; 8 nucleotides agree with TRBD1. Germline assignment: CDR1 MNHEY and CDR2 SVGAGI. The J segment lost 6 bases and the V segment lost 4 bases, leaving 8 bases of the junction unmatched. The CDR3 is 14 residues long. CDR3 amino acids: CASSSGQGPREQYF. The CDR3 coding sequence is TGTGCCAGCAGTTCAGGACAGGGCCCCCGCGAGCAGTACTTC.

The chain is built from TRBV7-9 and TRBJ2-2, with 8 bases identical to TRBD1. This CDR3 contains 15 residues. Germline V lookup: CDR1 SEHNR, CDR2 FQNEAQ (reference sequence). With V trimmed by 0 bases and J by 6 bases, 3 bases remained unmatched. The CDR3 loop is CASSLADRDPGELFF. The CDR3 region has the DNA TGTGCCAGCAGCTTAGCGGACAGGGACCCCGGGGAGCTGTTTTTT.

V gene TRBV10-2 combines with J gene TRBJ2-1; 9 nucleotides align to TRBD1. Germline trimming cut 9 bases from V and 5 bases from J; bases unmatched to any gene: 11. The CDR3 has 15 residues. Germline CDR1 reads WSHSY; CDR2 reads SAAADI. Written as DNA, the CDR3 is TGCGCCAGTACCCTCCGGGACAGGGAAGACAATGAGCAGTTCTTC. Amino acids: CASTLRDREDNEQFF.

This clone was recorded once. This sequence joins TRBV4-1 and TRBJ2-1, with 7 bases fitting TRBD2. The CDR3 is made up of 13 amino acids. J lost 8 bases, V lost 2 bases, and 3 bases had no gene match. The germline CDR1 and CDR2 sequences are MGHRA and YSYEKL. The CDR3 coding sequence is TGCGCCAGCAGCCAATTCCTAGCGGATGAGCAGTTCTTC. It is translated as CASSQFLADEQFF.

The genes are TRBV5-1 and TRBJ2-2; TRBD1 matches 7 bases. In germline, CDR1 is SGHRS, CDR2 YFSETQ. This CDR3 is 15 amino acids long. V trimming: 6 bases; J trimming: 0 bases; junction bases outside the gene matches: 5. The CDR3 DNA reads as TGCGCCAGCAATGACAGGGTAACGAACACCGGGGAGCTGTTTTTT. It specifies CASNDRVTNTGELFF.

The chain uses TRBV19 and TRBJ2-2, with D unresolved. Germline V gene data show CDR1 as LNHDA and CDR2 as SQIVND (reference sequence). The CDR3 contains 15 residues. Trimming shortened V by 8 bases and J by 4 bases, and 17 bases separated the two germline ends. The CDR3 loop is CASSTSLATTGELFF. The DNA for the CDR3 is TGTGCCAGTTCGACGTCGTTAGCAACCACCGGGGAGCTGTTTTTT.

The genes are TRBV9 and TRBJ2-3; 12 bases fit TRBD2. This CDR3 comprises 15 residues. Germline V gene sequence: CDR1 SGDLS, CDR2 YYNGEE. V lost 5 bases, J lost 6 bases, and 7 bases stayed unmatched. The CDR3 region has the DNA TGTGCCAGCAGAAAGGGACTAGCGGGCTTCGATACGCAGTATTTT. Protein product: CASRKGLAGFDTQYF.

This clone was found once. The chain uses TRBV12-5 and TRBJ1-1; possibly TRBD1 for D (5 bases). Germline lookup yields CDR1 LGHNT and CDR2 FRNRAP. This CDR3 contains 11 residues. V lost 1 base and J 9 bases, leaving 6 bases between the germline ends. The CDR3 bases are TGTGCTAGTGGTTTGGGACAGCAAGCTTTCTTT. Amino acid sequence: CASGLGQQAFF.

This chain connects TRBV4-1 to TRBJ1-3; a weak D match, TRBD1 (6 bases). The V end lost 3 bases, the J end lost 3 bases, and 15 bases lay between the germline ends. Germline CDR1 is MGHRA and CDR2 is YSYEKL. The CDR3 contains 16 residues. The CDR3 reads CASSQTTGLDGNTIYF. The CDR3 DNA is TGCGCCAGCAGCCAGACAACAGGGTTAGATGGAAACACCATATATTTT.

The CDR3 is CASRTRGLTDTQYF. CDR3 bases: TGTGCCAGTAGGACCCGGGGTCTCACAGATACGCAGTATTTT. The chain has TRBV19 and TRBJ2-3; D is perhaps TRBD2 (5 bases). The length of the CDR3 is 14 residues. CDR1 is LNHDA and CDR2 is SQIVND in the germline V gene (reference sequence). Trimming took 6 bases from V and 2 from J, leaving 12 bases between them. The variable domain in full, with the rest retrieved from reference TRBV19 and TRBJ2-3, is DGGITQSPKYLFRKEGQNVTLSCEQNLNHDAMYWYRQDPGQGLRLIYYSQIVNDFQKGDIAEGYSVSREKKESFPLTVTSAQKNPTAFYLCASRTRGLTDTQYFGPGTRLTVL.

J is TRBJ2-7 and V is TRBV30; 12 nucleotides agree with TRBD2. Germline V CDR1 and CDR2: GTSNPN, SVGIG (reference sequence). V trimming: 5 bases; J trimming: 6 bases; junction bases outside the gene matches: 2. The CDR3 contains 12 residues. CDR3 region: CAWGLAGPEQYF. CDR3 DNA sequence: TGTGCCTGGGGACTAGCGGGACCCGAGCAGTACTTC.

The chain recombines TRBV5-1 with TRBJ1-5, with TRBD1 matching 8 bases. Germline values: CDR1 SGHRS, CDR2 YFSETQ. V shed 5 bases, J shed 5 bases, and the junction held 3 bases outside the gene matches. This CDR3 comprises 13 residues. CDR3 DNA sequence: TGCGCCAGCAGGGACAGGGTGGATCAGCCCCAGCATTTT. As protein: CASRDRVDQPQHF.